These 19 T cell receptor beta chains share one sample of origin, sequenced in a study of T cell changes during pregnancy in multiple sclerosis (dated by TCRdb to the late 2010s). The receptor library was made with the immunoSEQ multiplex PCR assay. This immuneACCESS table, as held by TCRdb, lists in-frame sequences with V and J called but not all clones. Of the missing ones, under half trace to an unresolved V gene in checked studies; the others have no known cause. Counted in this sample were approximately 28,000 clones; around 90% of them appeared once. Around 4.8% of the sample rests with the top ten. Sequencing was performed on peripheral blood, taken in the first trimester of pregnancy. The source of these receptors is a female donor in good health, enrolled as a control in a pregnancy study.

The chain is built from TRBV15 and TRBJ1-2; TRBD1 matches 9 bases. Trimming cost V 5 bases and J 8 bases; bases outside gene matches: 6. The length of the CDR3 is 13 residues. Per germline, CDR1 LNHNV and CDR2 YYDKDF (reference sequence). The chain's CDR3 is CATSLGQGRGYTF. The CDR3 DNA follows: TGTGCCACCAGCTTGGGACAGGGCCGAGGCTACACCTTC.

The chain links TRBV6-5 to TRBJ1-2; D is perhaps TRBD1 (6 bases). Germline-derived CDR1 and CDR2 are MNHEY and SVGAGI. The length of the CDR3 is 13 residues. V lost 0 bases and J lost 8, with 10 bases in between. CDR3: CASSYSTGDGYTF. The DNA of the CDR3 is TGTGCCAGCAGTTACTCGACAGGCGACGGCTACACCTTC.

This sequence joins TRBV27 and TRBJ2-6, with 10 bases lining up with TRBD1. Looked up from germline, CDR1 is MNHEY and CDR2 is SMNVEV (reference sequence). The junction had 4 bases not matched to a gene; V was cut back by 5 bases and J by 6 bases. This CDR3 is built from 15 residues. The CDR3 DNA reads TGTGCCAGCAGTCCCCGACAGGGGGCGGCCAACGTCCTGACTTTC. It translates to CASSPRQGAANVLTF.

This clone was picked up one time. This chain links TRBV29-1 with TRBJ1-1; no firm D call. Trimming stripped 7 bases from V and 1 base from J, with 13 bases between. Germline assignment: CDR1 SQVTM and CDR2 ANQGSEA. The CDR3 runs to 13 residues. The CDR3 protein is CSALTIGNTEAFF. In DNA form, the CDR3 reads TGCAGCGCCCTGACAATTGGGAACACTGAAGCTTTCTTT.

This chain connects TRBV18 to TRBJ2-1, with D possibly TRBD1 on 6 matching bases. Germline lookup yields CDR1 KGHSH and CDR2 LQKENI. V lost 3 bases and J lost 7, with 13 bases in between. This CDR3 is 14 amino acids long. DNA of the CDR3: TGTGCCAGCTCACCCTCACGGACAGAGAATGAGCAGTTCTTC. Amino acid sequence: CASSPSRTENEQFF.

The V gene is TRBV6-5, the J gene TRBJ2-7; weak D call: TRBD1 (5 bases). The CDR3 runs to 14 residues. The germline gives CDR1 MNHEY, CDR2 SVGAGI. Trimming left V 10 bases short and J 6 bases short, with 22 bases between. In DNA, the CDR3 is TGTGCCACCCTATCTCCCGGCAGGGCGGCCGAGCAGTACTTC. Residues: CATLSPGRAAEQYF.

The V and J genes are TRBV7-2 and TRBJ1-4; TRBD1 agrees at 9 bases. This CDR3 contains 15 residues. V trimming: 4 bases; J trimming: 4 bases; junction bases outside the gene matches: 4. Germline lookup yields CDR1 SGHTA and CDR2 FQGNSA. In DNA form, the CDR3 reads TGTGCCAGCAGCTGGCGACAGGGGGGTAATGAAAAACTGTTTTTT. Protein product: CASSWRQGGNEKLFF. Combining the CDR3 with reference TRBV7-2 and TRBJ1-4 gives the whole variable domain GAGVSQSPSNKVTEKGKDVELRCDPISGHTALYWYRQSLGQGLEFLIYFQGNSAPDKSGLPSDRFSAERTGGSVSTLTIQRTQQEDSAVYLCASSWRQGGNEKLFFGSGTQLSVL.

The chain recombines TRBV30 with TRBJ1-4; TRBD1 matches 7 bases. With 2 bases clipped from V and 4 bases from J, the junction kept 4 bases outside the gene matches. Germline CDR1 is GTSNPN and CDR2 is SVGIG (reference sequence). This CDR3 is 14 amino acids long. CDR3 nucleotide sequence: TGTGCCTGGAGTAGGGACAGACATAATGAAAAACTGTTTTTT. It codes for CAWSRDRHNEKLFF. The variable domain in full, with the rest retrieved from reference TRBV30 and TRBJ1-4, is SQTIHQWPATLVQPVGSPLSLECTVEGTSNPNLYWYRQAAGRGLQLLFYSVGIGQISSEVPQNLSASRPQDRQFILSSKKLLLSDSGFYLCAWSRDRHNEKLFFGSGTQLSVL.

The rearrangement uses TRBV27 and TRBJ2-3, with D unresolved. The CDR3 has 15 residues. V was cut by 2 bases and J by 0 bases, with 9 bases left in between. Germline CDR1 is MNHEY and CDR2 is SMNVEV (reference sequence). The CDR3 bases are TGTGCCAGCAGTTTAAGACGGGTTAGCACAGATACGCAGTATTTT. It translates to CASSLRRVSTDTQYF.

The chain links TRBV1 to TRBJ1-4; the table's D call TRBD1 went unverified against the DNA. TRBV1 corresponds to a pseudogene. There are 16 residues in the CDR3. The CDR3 DNA reads TGCACCAGCAGCCCCCGACAGGGGGCGCGGCAAGAAAAACTGTTTTTT. Translation gives CTSSPRQGARQEKLFF.

This sequence joins TRBV5-6 and TRBJ2-1; weak D call: TRBD1 (6 bases). The CDR3 contains 18 residues. V shed 3 bases and J shed 0 bases, with 19 bases lying between them. Looked up from germline, CDR1 is SGHDT and CDR2 is YYEEEE. The CDR3 DNA reads as TGTGCCAGCAGCTCCTTACAAACCCCAGGGGACTCCTACAATGAGCAGTTCTTC. It is translated as CASSSLQTPGDSYNEQFF. Full variable domain (outside the CDR3, taken from reference TRBV5-6 and TRBJ2-1): DAGVTQSPTHLIKTRGQQVTLRCSPKSGHDTVSWYQQALGQGPQFIFQYYEEEERQRGNFPDRFSGHQFPNYSSELNVNALLLGDSALYLCASSSLQTPGDSYNEQFFGPGTRLTVL.

The V gene is TRBV10-2, the J gene TRBJ2-4; TRBD2 matches at 15 bases. The junction had 2 bases not matched to a gene; V was cut back by 2 bases and J by 6 bases. Germline CDR1 WSHSY, CDR2 SAAADI. There are 16 residues in the CDR3. The CDR3 coding sequence is TGCGCCAGCAGTGAGAGGACTAGCGGGGGGGGAAACATTCAGTACTTC. Amino acid sequence: CASSERTSGGGNIQYF.

The CDR3 loop is CASIGEDRVTDTQYF. The CDR3 region has the DNA TGTGCCAGCATCGGAGAGGACAGGGTCACAGATACGCAGTATTTT. This chain uses TRBV2 with TRBJ2-3; 8 nucleotides match TRBD1. This CDR3 is 15 amino acids long. J gave up 2 bases and V 7 bases, and 8 bases lay outside the gene matches. Per germline, CDR1 SNHLY and CDR2 FYNNEI.

V is TRBV5-1 and J is TRBJ1-2; 12 positions agree with TRBD1. Germline assignment: CDR1 SGHRS and CDR2 YFSETQ. Trimming cost V 4 bases and J 3 bases; bases outside gene matches: 10. This CDR3 contains 17 residues. This chain's CDR3 is CASSPPGQGALDYGYTF. DNA for the CDR3: TGCGCCAGCAGCCCCCCGGGACAGGGGGCGCTTGACTATGGCTACACCTTC. Drawing the rest from reference TRBV5-1 and TRBJ1-2, the complete variable domain is KAGVTQTPRYLIKTRGQQVTLSCSPISGHRSVSWYQQTPGQGLQFLFEYFSETQRNKGNFPGRFSGRQFSNSRSEMNVSTLELGDSALYLCASSPPGQGALDYGYTFGSGTRLTVV.

The gene calls are TRBV2 and TRBJ2-2; 9 bases map to TRBD2. V gave up 11 bases and J gave up 5 bases; unmatched junction bases: 12. Germline CDR1 is SNHLY and CDR2 is FYNNEI. The CDR3 has 15 residues. The CDR3 is CAGSSNSGSTGELFF. The CDR3 DNA reads TGTGCCGGGAGCTCCAATAGCGGGAGTACCGGGGAGCTGTTTTTT.

This clone was recorded a few times. The gene calls are TRBV6-5 and TRBJ1-1; D not certain. The CDR3 consists of 13 residues. Germline lookup yields CDR1 MNHEY and CDR2 SVGAGI. Deletions cut 8 bases from V and 5 bases from J, with 15 bases between. The CDR3 region has the DNA TGTGCCAGCCGGGAAATGGGAAAAACTGAAGCTTTCTTT. It translates to CASREMGKTEAFF.

This clone was seen only once. The V call is TRBV5-4, the J call TRBJ1-1; D is ambiguous. The V and J ends lost 2 bases and 0 bases respectively, with 8 bases between them. CDR3 size: 14 residues. Germline-derived CDR1 and CDR2 are SGHNT and YYREEE (reference sequence). CDR3: CASSFLSVNTEAFF. The CDR3 DNA sequence: TGTGCCAGCAGCTTTCTGAGCGTGAACACTGAAGCTTTCTTT.

The genes are TRBV18 and TRBJ2-1; no clear D gene. Germline CDR1 KGHSH, CDR2 LQKENI. The CDR3 is 13 amino acids. The germline V and J ends were trimmed by 2 bases and 9 bases, with 11 bases remaining between them. CDR3: CASSPDRTGEQFF. The CDR3 DNA sequence: TGTGCCAGCTCACCAGACCGAACGGGTGAGCAGTTCTTC.

V usage is TRBV18 and J usage is TRBJ2-1; D might be TRBD2 (6 bases). Trimming removed 0 bases at V and 3 bases at J, with 9 bases between. The CDR3 sequence is 15 residues long. Germline CDR1 and CDR2: KGHSH and LQKENI. CDR3 coding DNA: TGTGCCAGCTCACCACCGGAGGGGTACTACAATGAGCAGTTCTTC. Residues: CASSPPEGYYNEQFF. Looking up the rest from reference TRBV18 and TRBJ2-1 gives the full variable domain: NAGVMQNPRHLVRRRGQEARLRCSPMKGHSHVYWYRQLPEEGLKFMVYLQKENIIDESGMPKERFSAEFPKEGPSILRIQQVVRGDSAAYFCASSPPEGYYNEQFFGPGTRLTVL.